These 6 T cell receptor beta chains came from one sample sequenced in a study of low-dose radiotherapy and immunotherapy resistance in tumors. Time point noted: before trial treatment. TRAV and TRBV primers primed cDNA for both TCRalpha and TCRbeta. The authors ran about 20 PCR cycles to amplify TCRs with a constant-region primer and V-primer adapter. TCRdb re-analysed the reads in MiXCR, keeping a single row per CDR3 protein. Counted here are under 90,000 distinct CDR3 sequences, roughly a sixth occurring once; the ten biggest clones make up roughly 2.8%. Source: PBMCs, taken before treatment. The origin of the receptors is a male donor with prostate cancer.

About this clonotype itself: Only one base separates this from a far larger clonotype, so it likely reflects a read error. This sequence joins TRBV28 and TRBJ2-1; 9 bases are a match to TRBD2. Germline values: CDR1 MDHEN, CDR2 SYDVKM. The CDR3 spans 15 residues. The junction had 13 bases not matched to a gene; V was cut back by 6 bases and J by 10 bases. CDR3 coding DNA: TGTGCCAGCAGCTCCCCGGCGGGGGGGACCTACGAGCAGTTCTTC. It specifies CASSSPAGGTYEQFF.

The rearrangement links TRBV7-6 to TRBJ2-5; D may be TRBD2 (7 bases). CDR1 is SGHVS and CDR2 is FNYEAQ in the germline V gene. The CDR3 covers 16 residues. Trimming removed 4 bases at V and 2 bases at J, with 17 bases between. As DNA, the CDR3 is TGTGCCAGCAGCTGGAGGGGGATAGCGGGTCAAGAGACCCAGTACTTC. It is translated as CASSWRGIAGQETQYF.

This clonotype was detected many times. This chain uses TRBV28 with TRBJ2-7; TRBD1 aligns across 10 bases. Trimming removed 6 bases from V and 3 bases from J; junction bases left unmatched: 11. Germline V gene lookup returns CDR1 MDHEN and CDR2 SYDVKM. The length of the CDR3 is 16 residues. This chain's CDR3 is CASSQIGQGGLYEQYF. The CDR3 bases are TGTGCCAGCAGCCAAATCGGACAGGGGGGGCTCTACGAGCAGTACTTC.

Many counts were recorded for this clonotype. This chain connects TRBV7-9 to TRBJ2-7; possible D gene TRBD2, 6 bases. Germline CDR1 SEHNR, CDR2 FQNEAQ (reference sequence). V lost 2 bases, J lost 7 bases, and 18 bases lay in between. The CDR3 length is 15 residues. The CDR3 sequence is CASSLRSGTGGEQYF. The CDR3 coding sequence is TGTGCCAGCAGCTTACGGTCCGGGACCGGGGGAGAGCAGTACTTC.

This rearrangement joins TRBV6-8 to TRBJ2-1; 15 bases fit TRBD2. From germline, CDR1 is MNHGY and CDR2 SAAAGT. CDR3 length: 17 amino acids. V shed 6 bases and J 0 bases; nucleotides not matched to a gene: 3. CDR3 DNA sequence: TGTGCCAGCAGCGGGACTAGCGGGGGGATCTCCTACAATGAGCAGTTCTTC. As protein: CASSGTSGGISYNEQFF.

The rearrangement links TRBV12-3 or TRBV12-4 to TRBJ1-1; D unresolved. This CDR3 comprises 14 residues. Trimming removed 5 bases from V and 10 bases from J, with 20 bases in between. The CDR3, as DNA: TGTGCCAGCAGTCTTATTGCCGGACGGCTCGCAGCTTTCTTT. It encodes CASSLIAGRLAAFF.